This T cell receptor (beta chain) was found in a study of blood T cell repertoires in COVID-19. Study-wide context: The study drew acute and convalescent COVID-19 samples from the United States, Italy and Spain.

Under the authors' procedure: Nucleated cell counts were estimated from reference gene primer amplification. Profiled with immunoSEQ multiplex PCR; TCRdb holds only in-frame clones, not every one. V and J calls and clone size are those listed in that table; D and trimming were worked out from the DNA. The sample holds about 310,000 clones; 75% to 90% are singletons and the top ten take roughly a tenth. J was trimmed by 7 bases and V by 5 bases; bases with no gene match: 12. In germline, CDR1 is SEHNR, CDR2 FQNEAQ (reference sequence). CDR3 length equals 15 residues. What was sequenced was PBMCs or T cells enriched from blood (not recorded which). This sequence was found in a woman in her thirties or forties who had recovered from COVID-19. The chain recombines TRBV7-9 with TRBJ1-2, with 8 bases that match TRBD1. CDR3 region: CASSEGGRGLSGYTF. The CDR3 nucleotides read TGTGCCAGCAGCGAAGGAGGCAGGGGGCTTAGTGGCTACACCTTC. Looking up the rest from reference TRBV7-9 and TRBJ1-2 gives the full variable domain: DTGVSQNPRHKITKRGQNVTFRCDPISEHNRLYWYRQTLGQGPEFLTYFQNEAQLEKSRLLSDRFSAERPKGSFSTLEIQRTEQGDSAMYLCASSEGGRGLSGYTFGSGTRLTVV.